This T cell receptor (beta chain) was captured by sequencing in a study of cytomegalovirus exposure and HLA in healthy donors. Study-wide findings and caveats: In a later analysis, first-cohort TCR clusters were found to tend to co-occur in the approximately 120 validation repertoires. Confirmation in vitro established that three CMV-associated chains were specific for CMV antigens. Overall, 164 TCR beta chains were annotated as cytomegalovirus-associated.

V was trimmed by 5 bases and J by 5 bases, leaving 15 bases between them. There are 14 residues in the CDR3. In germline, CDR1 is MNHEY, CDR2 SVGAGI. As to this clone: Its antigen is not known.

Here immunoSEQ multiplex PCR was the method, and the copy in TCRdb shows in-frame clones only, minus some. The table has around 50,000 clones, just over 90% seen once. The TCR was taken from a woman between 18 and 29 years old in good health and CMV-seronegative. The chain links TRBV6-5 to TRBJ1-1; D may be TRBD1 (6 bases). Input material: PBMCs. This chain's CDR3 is CASSQTGSRTEAFF. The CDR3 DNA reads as TGTGCCAGCAGTCAAACAGGGTCGAGAACTGAAGCTTTCTTT.